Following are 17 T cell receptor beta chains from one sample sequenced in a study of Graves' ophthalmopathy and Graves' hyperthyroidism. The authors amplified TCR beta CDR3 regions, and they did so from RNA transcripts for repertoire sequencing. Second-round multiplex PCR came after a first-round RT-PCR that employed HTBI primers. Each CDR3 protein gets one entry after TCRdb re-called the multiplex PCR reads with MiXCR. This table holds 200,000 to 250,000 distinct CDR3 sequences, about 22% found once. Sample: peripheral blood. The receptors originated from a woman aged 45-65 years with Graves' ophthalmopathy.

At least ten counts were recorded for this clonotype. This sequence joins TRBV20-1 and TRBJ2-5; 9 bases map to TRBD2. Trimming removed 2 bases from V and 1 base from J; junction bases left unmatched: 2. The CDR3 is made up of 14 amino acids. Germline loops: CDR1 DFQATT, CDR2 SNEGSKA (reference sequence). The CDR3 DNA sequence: TGCAGTGCTAGACTAGCGGGACTCCAAGAGACCCAGTACTTC. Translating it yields CSARLAGLQETQYF.

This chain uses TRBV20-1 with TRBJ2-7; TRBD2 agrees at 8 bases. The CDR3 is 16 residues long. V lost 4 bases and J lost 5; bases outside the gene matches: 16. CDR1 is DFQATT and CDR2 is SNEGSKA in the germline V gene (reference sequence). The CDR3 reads CSATTGGVLTSNEQYF. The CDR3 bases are TGCAGTGCTACAACGGGGGGGGTTTTGACTAGTAACGAGCAGTACTTC.

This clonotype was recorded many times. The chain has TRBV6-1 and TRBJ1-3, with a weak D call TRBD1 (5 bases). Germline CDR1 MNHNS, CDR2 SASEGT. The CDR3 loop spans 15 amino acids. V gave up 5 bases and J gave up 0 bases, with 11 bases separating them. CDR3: CASSPTAFSGNTIYF. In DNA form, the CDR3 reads TGTGCCAGCAGTCCGACAGCGTTCTCTGGAAACACCATATATTTT.

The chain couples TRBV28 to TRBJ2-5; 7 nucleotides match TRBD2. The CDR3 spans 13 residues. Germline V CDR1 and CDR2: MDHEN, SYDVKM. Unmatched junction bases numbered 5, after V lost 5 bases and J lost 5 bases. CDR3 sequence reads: CASSMAGRETQYF. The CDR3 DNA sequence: TGTGCCAGCAGTATGGCCGGGAGGGAGACCCAGTACTTC.

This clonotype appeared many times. The CDR3 region has the DNA TGCAGCGTTGATATCTCTGGGGCCAACGTCCTGACTTTC. This gives the protein CSVDISGANVLTF. This chain connects TRBV29-1 to TRBJ2-6, with D unclear. The ends were cut back, 3 bases at V and 0 bases at J, with 3 bases in the middle. Germline CDR1 is SQVTM and CDR2 is ANQGSEA. This CDR3 is built from 13 residues.

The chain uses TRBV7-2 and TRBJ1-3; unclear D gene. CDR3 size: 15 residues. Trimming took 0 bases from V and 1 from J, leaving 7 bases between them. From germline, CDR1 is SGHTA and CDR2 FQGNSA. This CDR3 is CASSLAQGSGNTIYF. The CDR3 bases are TGTGCCAGCAGCTTAGCGCAAGGGTCTGGAAACACCATATATTTT.

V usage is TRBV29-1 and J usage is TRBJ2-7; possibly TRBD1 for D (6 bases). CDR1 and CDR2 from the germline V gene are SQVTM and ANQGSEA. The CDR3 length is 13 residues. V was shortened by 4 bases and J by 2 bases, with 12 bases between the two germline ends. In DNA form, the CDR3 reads TGCAGCGTTGGGACCCAGGGGACCTACGAGCAGTACTTC. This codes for CSVGTQGTYEQYF.

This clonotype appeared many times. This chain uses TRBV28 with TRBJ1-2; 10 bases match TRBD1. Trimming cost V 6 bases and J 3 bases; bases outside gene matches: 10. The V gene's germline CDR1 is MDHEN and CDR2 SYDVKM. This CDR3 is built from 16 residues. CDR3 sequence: CASSLIGDRGDYGYTF. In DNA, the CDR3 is TGTGCCAGCAGCCTCATAGGGGACAGGGGAGACTATGGCTACACCTTC.

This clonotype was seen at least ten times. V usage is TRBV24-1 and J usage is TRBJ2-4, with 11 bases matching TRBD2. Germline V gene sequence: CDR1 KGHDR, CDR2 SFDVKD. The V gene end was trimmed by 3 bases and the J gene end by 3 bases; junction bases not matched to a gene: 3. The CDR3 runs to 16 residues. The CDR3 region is CATSDPSGRFKNIQYF. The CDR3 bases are TGTGCCACCAGTGATCCTAGCGGGAGGTTCAAAAACATTCAGTACTTC.

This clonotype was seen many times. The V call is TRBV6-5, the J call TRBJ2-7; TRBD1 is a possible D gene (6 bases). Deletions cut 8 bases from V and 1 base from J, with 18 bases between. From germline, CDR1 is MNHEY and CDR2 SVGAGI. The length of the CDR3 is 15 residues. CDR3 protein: CASGNRVKSSYEQYF. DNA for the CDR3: TGTGCCAGCGGTAACAGGGTAAAGTCGTCCTACGAGCAGTACTTC.

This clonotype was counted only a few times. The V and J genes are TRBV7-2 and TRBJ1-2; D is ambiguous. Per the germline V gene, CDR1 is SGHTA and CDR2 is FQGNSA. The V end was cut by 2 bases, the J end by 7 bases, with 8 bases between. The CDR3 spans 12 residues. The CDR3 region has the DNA TGTGCCAGCAGCTTAATAGTAGCTGGCTACACCTTC. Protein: CASSLIVAGYTF.

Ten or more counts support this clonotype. CDR3 loop: CASKPYDSYEQYF. CDR3 bases: TGTGCCAGCAAGCCTTATGACTCCTACGAGCAGTACTTC. The chain combines TRBV27 with TRBJ2-7; no reliable D call. There are 13 residues in the CDR3. CDR1 and CDR2 from the germline V gene are MNHEY and SMNVEV (reference sequence). V was shortened by 7 bases and J by 0 bases, with 10 bases between the two germline ends.

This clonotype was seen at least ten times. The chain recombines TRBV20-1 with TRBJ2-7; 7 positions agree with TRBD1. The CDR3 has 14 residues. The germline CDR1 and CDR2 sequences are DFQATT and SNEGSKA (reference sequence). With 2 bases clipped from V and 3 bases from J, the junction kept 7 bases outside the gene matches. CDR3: CSARLQGSDYEQYF. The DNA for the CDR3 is TGCAGTGCTAGACTACAGGGGTCGGACTACGAGCAGTACTTC.

The CDR3 coding sequence is TGTGCCAGCAGCCAAAAGTGGGAGCAGTACTTC. It codes for CASSQKWEQYF. The V call is TRBV3-1, the J call TRBJ2-7, with D unresolved. Trimming pared 2 bases from V and 7 bases from J, leaving 6 bases between. Looked up from germline, CDR1 is LGHDT and CDR2 is YNNKEL (reference sequence). CDR3 length: 11 amino acids.

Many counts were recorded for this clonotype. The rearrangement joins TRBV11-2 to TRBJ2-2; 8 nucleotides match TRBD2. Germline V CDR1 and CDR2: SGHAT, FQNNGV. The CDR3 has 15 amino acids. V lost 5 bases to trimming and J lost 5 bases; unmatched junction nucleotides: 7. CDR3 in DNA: TGTGCCAGCAGCGCGGGACTAGTAATGACCGGGGAGCTGTTTTTT. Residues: CASSAGLVMTGELFF.

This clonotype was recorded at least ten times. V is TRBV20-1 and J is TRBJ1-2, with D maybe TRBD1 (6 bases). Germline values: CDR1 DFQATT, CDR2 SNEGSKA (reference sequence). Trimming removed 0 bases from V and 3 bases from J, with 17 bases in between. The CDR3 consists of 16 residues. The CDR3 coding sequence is TGCAGTGCTAGAGAGTCAGGGGCCGCTTCGTACTATGGCTACACCTTC. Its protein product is CSARESGAASYYGYTF.

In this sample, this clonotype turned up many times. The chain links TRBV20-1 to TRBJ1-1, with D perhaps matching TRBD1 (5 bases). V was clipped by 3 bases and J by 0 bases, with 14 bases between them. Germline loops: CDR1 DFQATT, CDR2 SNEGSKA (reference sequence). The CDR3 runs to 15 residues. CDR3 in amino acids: CSASLLQGVNTEAFF. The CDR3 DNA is TGCAGTGCTAGCCTCCTCCAGGGAGTGAACACTGAAGCTTTCTTT.